This TCR beta chain was captured by sequencing in a study of blood T cells in healthy people across ages. Study findings and constraints: Higher diversity and more naive CD4+ cells were features of long-lived donors, compared to aged donors.

The sample holds a few counts of this clonotype. Antigen specificity is unknown. A second roughly 7 to 12 cycle PCR used barcoded and J-beta primers. A 12-random-nucleotide template-switch adaptor tagged each cDNA molecule. TCRdb processed the 5' RACE reads anew with MiXCR; each CDR3 protein has one entry. The profile shows 1.5 million to 2 million distinct CDR3 sequences, roughly 52% of them singletons. The CDR3 runs 15 residues. Germline V gives CDR1 SGDLS, CDR2 YYNGEE. Deletions cut 0 bases from V and 6 bases from J, with 14 bases between. The source is a woman aged 40-49 years in good health. Sequenced input: blood. The chain links TRBV9 to TRBJ2-3; D call uncertain. CDR3 in amino acids: CASSVEIDPTDTQYF. The CDR3, as DNA: TGTGCCAGCAGCGTAGAAATAGACCCGACGGATACGCAGTATTTT.